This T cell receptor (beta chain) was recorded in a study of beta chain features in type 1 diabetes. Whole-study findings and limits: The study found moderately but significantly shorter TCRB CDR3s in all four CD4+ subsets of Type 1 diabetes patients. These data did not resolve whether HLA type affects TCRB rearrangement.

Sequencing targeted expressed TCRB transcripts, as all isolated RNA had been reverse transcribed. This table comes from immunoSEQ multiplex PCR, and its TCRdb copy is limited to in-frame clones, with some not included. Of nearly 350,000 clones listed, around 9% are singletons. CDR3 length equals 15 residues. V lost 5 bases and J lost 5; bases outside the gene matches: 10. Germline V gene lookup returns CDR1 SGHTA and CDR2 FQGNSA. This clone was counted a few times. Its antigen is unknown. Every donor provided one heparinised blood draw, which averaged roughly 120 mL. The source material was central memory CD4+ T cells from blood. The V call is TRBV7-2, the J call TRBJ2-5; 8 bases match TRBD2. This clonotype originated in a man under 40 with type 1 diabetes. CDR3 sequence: CASSRGGGRDETQYF. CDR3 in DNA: TGTGCCAGCAGCCGGGGGGGTGGCAGGGACGAGACCCAGTACTTC.